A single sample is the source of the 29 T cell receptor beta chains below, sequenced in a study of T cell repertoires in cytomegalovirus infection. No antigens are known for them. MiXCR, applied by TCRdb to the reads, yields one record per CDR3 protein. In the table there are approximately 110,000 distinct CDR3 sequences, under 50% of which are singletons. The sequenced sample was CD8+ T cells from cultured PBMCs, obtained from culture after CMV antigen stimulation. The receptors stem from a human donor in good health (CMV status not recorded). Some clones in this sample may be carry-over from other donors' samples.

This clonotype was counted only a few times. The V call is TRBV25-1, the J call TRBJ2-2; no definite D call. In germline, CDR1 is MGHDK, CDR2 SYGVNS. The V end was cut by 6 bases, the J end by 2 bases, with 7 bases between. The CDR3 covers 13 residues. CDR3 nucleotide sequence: TGTGCCAGCAGGTATCCCAACACCGGGGAGCTGTTTTTT. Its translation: CASRYPNTGELFF.

The CDR3 DNA reads as TGTGCCAGCAGTTCCCAACCGGGACAGGGGGCCGGGGAGCTGTTTTTT. Its protein product is CASSSQPGQGAGELFF. This rearrangement joins TRBV6-5 to TRBJ2-2, with 11 bases fitting TRBD1. With V trimmed by 4 bases and J by 6 bases, 7 bases remained unmatched. There are 16 residues in the CDR3. Per the germline V gene, CDR1 is MNHEY and CDR2 is SVGAGI.

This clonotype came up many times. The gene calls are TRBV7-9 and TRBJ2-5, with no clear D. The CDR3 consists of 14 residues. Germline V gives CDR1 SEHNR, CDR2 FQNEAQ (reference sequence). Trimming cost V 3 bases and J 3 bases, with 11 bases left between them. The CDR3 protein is CASSFMDLEETQYF. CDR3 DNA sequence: TGTGCCAGCAGCTTTATGGACCTGGAAGAGACCCAGTACTTC. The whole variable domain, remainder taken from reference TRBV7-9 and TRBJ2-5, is DTGVSQNPRHKITKRGQNVTFRCDPISEHNRLYWYRQTLGQGPEFLTYFQNEAQLEKSRLLSDRFSAERPKGSFSTLEIQRTEQGDSAMYLCASSFMDLEETQYFGPGTRLLVL.

CDR3 sequence reads: CASSPGITVTETQYF. DNA for the CDR3: TGTGCCAGCTCACCTGGAATTACGGTAACGGAGACCCAGTACTTC. The chain combines TRBV18 with TRBJ2-5, with D hard to call. The CDR3 has 15 residues. CDR1 and CDR2 (germline): KGHSH, LQKENI. V was shortened by 3 bases and J by 5 bases, with 16 bases between the two germline ends. The full variable domain, completed using reference TRBV18 and TRBJ2-5, is NAGVMQNPRHLVRRRGQEARLRCSPMKGHSHVYWYRQLPEEGLKFMVYLQKENIIDESGMPKERFSAEFPKEGPSILRIQQVVRGDSAAYFCASSPGITVTETQYFGPGTRLLVL.

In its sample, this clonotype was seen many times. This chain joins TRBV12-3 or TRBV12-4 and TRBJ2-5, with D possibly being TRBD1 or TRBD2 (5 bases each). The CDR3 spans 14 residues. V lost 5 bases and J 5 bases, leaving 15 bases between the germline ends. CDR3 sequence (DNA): TGTGCCAGCAGTACCCGGGACCGTGGGGAGACCCAGTACTTC. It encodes CASSTRDRGETQYF.

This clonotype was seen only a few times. CDR3 DNA: TGTGCCAGCAGTTGGGCTAGCGGGGCCTACAATGAGCAGTTCTTC. This sequence encodes CASSWASGAYNEQFF. The chain combines TRBV27 with TRBJ2-1; 9 bases are a match to TRBD2. Germline CDR1 reads MNHEY; CDR2 reads SMNVEV (reference sequence). The J segment lost 2 bases and the V segment lost 4 bases, leaving 3 bases of the junction unmatched. The length of the CDR3 is 15 residues.

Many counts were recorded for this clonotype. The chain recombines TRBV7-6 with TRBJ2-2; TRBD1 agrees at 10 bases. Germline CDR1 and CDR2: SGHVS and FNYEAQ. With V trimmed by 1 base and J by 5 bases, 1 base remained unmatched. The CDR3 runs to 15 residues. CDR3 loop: CASSLGQGATGELFF. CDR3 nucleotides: TGTGCCAGCAGCTTAGGACAGGGGGCGACCGGGGAGCTGTTTTTT.

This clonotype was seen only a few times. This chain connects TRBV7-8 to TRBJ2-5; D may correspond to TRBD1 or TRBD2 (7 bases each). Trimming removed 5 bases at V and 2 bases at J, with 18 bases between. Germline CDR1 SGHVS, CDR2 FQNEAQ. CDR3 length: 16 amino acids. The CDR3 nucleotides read TGTGCCAGCAGCCCAGGGGGGGACCCGGGTCAAGAGACCCAGTACTTC. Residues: CASSPGGDPGQETQYF. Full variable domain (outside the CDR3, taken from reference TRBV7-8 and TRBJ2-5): GAGVSQSPRYKVAKRGQDVALRCDPISGHVSLFWYQQALGQGPEFLTYFQNEAQLDKSGLPSDRFFAERPEGSVSTLKIQRTQQEDSAVYLCASSPGGDPGQETQYFGPGTRLLVL.

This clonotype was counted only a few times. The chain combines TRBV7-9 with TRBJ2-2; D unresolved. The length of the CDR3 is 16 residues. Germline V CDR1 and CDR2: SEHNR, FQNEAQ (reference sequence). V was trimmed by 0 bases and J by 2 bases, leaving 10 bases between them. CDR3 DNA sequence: TGTGCCAGCAGCTTAGCGCAACGGTCCAACACCGGGGAGCTGTTTTTT. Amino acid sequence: CASSLAQRSNTGELFF.

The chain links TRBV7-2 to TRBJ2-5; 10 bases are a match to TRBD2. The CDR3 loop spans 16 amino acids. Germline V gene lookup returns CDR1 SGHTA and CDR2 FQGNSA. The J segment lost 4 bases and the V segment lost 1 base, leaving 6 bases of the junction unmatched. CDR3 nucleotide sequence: TGTGCCAGCAGCTTAGACCTAGCGGGGGATCGAGAGACCCAGTACTTC. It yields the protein CASSLDLAGDRETQYF.

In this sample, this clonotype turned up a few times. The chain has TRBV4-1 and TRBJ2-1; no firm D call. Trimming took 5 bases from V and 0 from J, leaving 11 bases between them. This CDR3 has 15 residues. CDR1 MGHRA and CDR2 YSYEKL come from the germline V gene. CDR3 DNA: TGCGCCAGCAGCAAAACGGCGGACTCCTACAATGAGCAGTTCTTC. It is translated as CASSKTADSYNEQFF.

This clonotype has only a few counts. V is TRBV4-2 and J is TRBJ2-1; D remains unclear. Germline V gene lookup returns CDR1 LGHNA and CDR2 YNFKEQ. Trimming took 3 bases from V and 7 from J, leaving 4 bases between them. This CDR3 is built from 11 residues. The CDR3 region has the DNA TGTGCCAGCAGCCAGGGGAATGAGCAGTTCTTC. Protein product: CASSQGNEQFF.

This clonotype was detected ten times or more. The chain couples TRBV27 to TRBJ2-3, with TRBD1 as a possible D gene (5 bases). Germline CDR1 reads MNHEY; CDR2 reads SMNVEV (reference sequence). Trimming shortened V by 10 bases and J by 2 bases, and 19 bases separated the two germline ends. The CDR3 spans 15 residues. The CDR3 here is CAIAAGTGNTDTQYF. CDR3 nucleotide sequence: TGTGCCATCGCCGCTGGCACAGGTAACACAGATACGCAGTATTTT.

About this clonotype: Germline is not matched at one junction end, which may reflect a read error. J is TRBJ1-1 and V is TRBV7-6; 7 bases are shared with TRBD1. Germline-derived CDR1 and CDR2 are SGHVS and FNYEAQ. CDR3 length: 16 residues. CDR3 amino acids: CASSLQERGLAASAYF. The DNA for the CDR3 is TGTGCCAGCAGCCTCCAAGAAAGGGGGCTGGCAGCTTCGGCTTATTTT.

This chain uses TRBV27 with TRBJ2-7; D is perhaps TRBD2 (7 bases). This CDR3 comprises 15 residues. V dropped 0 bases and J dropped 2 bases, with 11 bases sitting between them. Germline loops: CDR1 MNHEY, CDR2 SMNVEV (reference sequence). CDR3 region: CASSLSAGATYEQYF. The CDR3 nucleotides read TGTGCCAGCAGTTTATCGGCGGGGGCGACCTACGAGCAGTACTTC.

This CDR3 is CASASGGSYEQYF. The CDR3 DNA is TGTGCCAGCGCGAGCGGGGGTTCCTACGAGCAGTACTTC. The genes are TRBV3-1 and TRBJ2-7, with 8 bases fitting TRBD2. V trimming: 8 bases; J trimming: 1 base; junction bases outside the gene matches: 4. Germline CDR1 LGHDT, CDR2 YNNKEL (reference sequence). The CDR3 is 13 amino acids.

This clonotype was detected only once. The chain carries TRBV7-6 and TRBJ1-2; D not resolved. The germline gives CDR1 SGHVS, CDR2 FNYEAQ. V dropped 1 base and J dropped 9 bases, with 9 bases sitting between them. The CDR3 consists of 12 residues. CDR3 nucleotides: TGTGCCAGCAGCTTAGAGGCTGAGAGCTACACCTTC. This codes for CASSLEAESYTF.

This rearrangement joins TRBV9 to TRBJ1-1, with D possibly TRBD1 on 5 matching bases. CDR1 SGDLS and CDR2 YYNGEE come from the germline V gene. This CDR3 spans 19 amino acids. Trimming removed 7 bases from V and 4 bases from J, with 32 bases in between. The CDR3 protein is CASPQAGELGNGDCTEAFF. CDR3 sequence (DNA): TGTGCCAGCCCCCAGGCGGGGGAGCTTGGTAACGGTGATTGCACTGAAGCTTTCTTT.

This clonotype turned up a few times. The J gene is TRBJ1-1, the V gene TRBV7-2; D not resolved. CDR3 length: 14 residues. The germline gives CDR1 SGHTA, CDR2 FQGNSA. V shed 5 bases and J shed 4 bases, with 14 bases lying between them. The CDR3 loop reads CASSPVGLGTEAFF. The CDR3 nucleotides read TGTGCCAGCAGCCCGGTAGGGTTAGGCACTGAAGCTTTCTTT.

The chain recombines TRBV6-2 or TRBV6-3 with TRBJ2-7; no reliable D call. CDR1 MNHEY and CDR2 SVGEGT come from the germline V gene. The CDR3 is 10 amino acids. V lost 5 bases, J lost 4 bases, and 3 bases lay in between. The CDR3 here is CASSQYEQYF. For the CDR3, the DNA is TGTGCCAGCAGTCAATACGAGCAGTACTTC.

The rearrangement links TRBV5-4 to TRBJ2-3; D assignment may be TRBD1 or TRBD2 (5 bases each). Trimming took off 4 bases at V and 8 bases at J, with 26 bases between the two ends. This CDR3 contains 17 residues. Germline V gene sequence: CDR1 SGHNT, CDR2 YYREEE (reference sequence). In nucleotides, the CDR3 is TGTGCCAGCAGCCCCATCTCCGGGACCCTGGCATTCGGTACGCAGTATTTT. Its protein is CASSPISGTLAFGTQYF.

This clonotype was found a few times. In DNA form, the CDR3 reads TGTGCCAGCAGCTTGGCCTTTGGGTGGAATGAGCAGTTCTTC. Its protein is CASSLAFGWNEQFF. The J gene is TRBJ2-1, the V gene TRBV5-5; no firm D call. In germline, CDR1 is SGHKS, CDR2 YYEKEE (reference sequence). Trimming pared 0 bases from V and 7 bases from J, leaving 11 bases between. The CDR3 is made up of 14 amino acids.

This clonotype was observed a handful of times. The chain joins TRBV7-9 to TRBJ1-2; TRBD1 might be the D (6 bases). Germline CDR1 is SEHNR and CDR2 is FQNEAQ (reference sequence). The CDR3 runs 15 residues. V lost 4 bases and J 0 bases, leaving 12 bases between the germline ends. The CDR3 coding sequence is TGTGCCAGCAGCTCCAGGGACATAGCTAACTATGGCTACACCTTC. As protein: CASSSRDIANYGYTF.

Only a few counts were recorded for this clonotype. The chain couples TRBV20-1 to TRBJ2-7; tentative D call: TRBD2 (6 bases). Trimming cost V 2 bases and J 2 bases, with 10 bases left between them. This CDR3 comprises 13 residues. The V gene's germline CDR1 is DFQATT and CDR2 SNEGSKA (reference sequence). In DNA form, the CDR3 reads TGCAGTGCTAGAAGCCTAGCGACCTACGAGCAGTACTTC. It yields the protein CSARSLATYEQYF.

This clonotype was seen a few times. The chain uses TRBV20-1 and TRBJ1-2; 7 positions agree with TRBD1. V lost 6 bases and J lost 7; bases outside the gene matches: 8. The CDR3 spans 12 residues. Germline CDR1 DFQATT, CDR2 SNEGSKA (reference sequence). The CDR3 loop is CSARDRVGGYTF. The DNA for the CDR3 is TGCAGTGCCCGCGACAGGGTCGGTGGCTACACCTTC.

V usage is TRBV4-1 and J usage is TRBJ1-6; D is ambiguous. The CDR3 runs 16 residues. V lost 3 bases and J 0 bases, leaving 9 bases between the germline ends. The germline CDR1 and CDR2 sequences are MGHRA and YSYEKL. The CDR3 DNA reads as TGCGCCAGCAGCCAGGAACAGAGCTCCTATAATTCACCCCTCCACTTT. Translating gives CASSQEQSSYNSPLHF.

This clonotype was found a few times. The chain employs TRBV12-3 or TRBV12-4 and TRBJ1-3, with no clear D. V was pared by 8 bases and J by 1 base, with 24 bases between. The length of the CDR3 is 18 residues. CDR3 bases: TGTGCCAGCCCACCCTCATTCGCCGAGGGTTTTTCTGGAAACACCATATATTTT. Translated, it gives CASPPSFAEGFSGNTIYF.

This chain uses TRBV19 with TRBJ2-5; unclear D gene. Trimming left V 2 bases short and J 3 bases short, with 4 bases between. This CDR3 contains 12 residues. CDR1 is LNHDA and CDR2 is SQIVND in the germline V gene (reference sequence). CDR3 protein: CASSIPEETQYF. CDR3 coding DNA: TGTGCCAGTAGTATACCGGAAGAGACCCAGTACTTC.

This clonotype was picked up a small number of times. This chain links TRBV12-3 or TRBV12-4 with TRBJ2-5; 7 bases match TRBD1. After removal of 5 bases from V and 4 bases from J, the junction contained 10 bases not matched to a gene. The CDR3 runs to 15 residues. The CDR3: CASSLGTARGETQYF. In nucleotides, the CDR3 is TGTGCCAGCAGTCTGGGGACAGCGAGGGGAGAGACCCAGTACTTC.